This T cell receptor (beta chain) was retrieved from a study of T cells expressing NK-cell markers. TCRdb reanalyzed the 5' RACE reads, giving one entry per CDR3 protein sequence and no DNA. This listing includes about 260,000 distinct CDR3 sequences. CDR1 is MDHEN and CDR2 is SYDVKM in the germline V gene. The CDR3 is made up of 14 amino acids. The sequencing input was blood T cells: a sorted CD56 or NKG2C T cell subset, CD4+ or CD8+ T cells, or bulk PBMC T cells (not recorded which). The genes are TRBV28 and TRBJ2-4; TCRdb calls TRBD1, which cannot be checked without DNA. This receptor was identified in a woman aged 18 to 69 in good health. This CDR3 reads CASSFSTGENIQYF.